Presented here are 10 T cell receptor beta chains from one specimen sequenced in a study of blood T cell repertoires in COVID-19. Measured with immunoSEQ multiplex PCR; TCRdb has only the in-frame clones, and not every one. The table shows roughly 200,000 clones, with 81% occurring only once. The specimen sequenced was peripheral blood. The receptors were gathered from a woman aged 80 or over with acute or convalescent COVID-19.

This clone has more than one count but fewer than ten. V is TRBV2 and J is TRBJ2-1; 12 bases are a match to TRBD2. The CDR3 has 16 residues. The junction had 9 bases not matched to a gene; V was cut back by 7 bases and J by 5 bases. The germline CDR1 and CDR2 sequences are SNHLY and FYNNEI. The CDR3 DNA reads as TGTGCCAGCAAAAAGAGGACTAGCGGGGAACACAATGAGCAGTTCTTC. It yields the protein CASKKRTSGEHNEQFF.

This clone was recorded once. The V gene is TRBV27, the J gene TRBJ1-2, with TRBD1 identical over 10 bases. The CDR3 contains 16 residues. Germline values: CDR1 MNHEY, CDR2 SMNVEV (reference sequence). Unmatched junction bases numbered 6, after V lost 3 bases and J lost 2 bases. CDR3 in amino acids: CASSLGQGHLNYGYTF. Written as DNA, the CDR3 is TGTGCCAGCAGTTTGGGACAGGGGCATTTGAACTATGGCTACACCTTC.

The rearrangement joins TRBV27 to TRBJ2-7, with 10 bases fitting TRBD1. The germline V gene has CDR1 MNHEY and CDR2 SMNVEV (reference sequence). This CDR3 region has 17 residues. The V gene end was trimmed by 6 bases and the J gene end by 0 bases; junction bases not matched to a gene: 11. CDR3 amino acids: CASSPGQGHSSSYEQYF. DNA for the CDR3: TGTGCCAGCAGCCCGGGACAGGGGCACTCTTCCTCCTACGAGCAGTACTTC.

This clone has a single count. The chain combines TRBV2 with TRBJ1-2; D possibly corresponds to TRBD1 (6 bases). Per germline, CDR1 SNHLY and CDR2 FYNNEI. The CDR3 has 14 amino acids. The V gene lost 5 bases and the J gene lost 8 bases, with 18 bases spanning the gap. Here the CDR3 reads CASSPDSPTGGYTF. CDR3 DNA sequence: TGTGCCAGCAGTCCGGACAGCCCCACGGGGGGCTACACCTTC.

V usage is TRBV28 and J usage is TRBJ2-2; maybe TRBD1 (5 bases). The CDR3 totals 15 residues. Germline V gene sequence: CDR1 MDHEN, CDR2 SYDVKM. The CDR3 reads CAGSLAGPNTGELFF. In DNA form, the CDR3 reads TGTGCGGGGTCATTGGCAGGGCCGAACACCGGGGAGCTGTTTTTT.

The chain links TRBV19 to TRBJ2-3; 10 bases line up with TRBD2. The length of the CDR3 is 16 residues. From germline, CDR1 is LNHDA and CDR2 SQIVND (reference sequence). For the CDR3, the DNA is TGTGCTACATCGTCTAGCGGGGGTTCTAGCACAGATACGCAGTATTTT. Its translation: CATSSSGGSSTDTQYF.

This clone was counted between two and nine times. The V gene is TRBV6-1, the J gene TRBJ1-6, with a tentative D call TRBD1 (5 bases). The CDR3 consists of 15 residues. Germline values: CDR1 MNHNS, CDR2 SASEGT. Between the trimmed V and J ends, which lost 1 base and 8 bases, there was a span of 12 bases. The CDR3 DNA reads TGTGCCAGCAGTGAAGATTGGCAGGGTGATTCACCCCTCCACTTT. It yields the protein CASSEDWQGDSPLHF.

The rearrangement uses TRBV19 and TRBJ1-5; D not resolved. Per germline, CDR1 LNHDA and CDR2 SQIVND (reference sequence). CDR3 size: 15 residues. Trimming took 5 bases from V and 1 from J, leaving 12 bases between them. The CDR3 sequence is CASSASPGSNQPQHF. Here the CDR3 DNA reads TGTGCCAGTAGTGCCAGCCCGGGGAGCAATCAGCCCCAGCATTTT.

This clone was counted only a few times. The chain links TRBV6-2 or TRBV6-3 to TRBJ1-2, with D perhaps matching TRBD1 (5 bases). CDR1 is MNHEY and CDR2 is SVGEGT in the germline V gene. V shed 2 bases and J shed 7 bases, with 11 bases lying between them. This CDR3 contains 13 residues. The CDR3 DNA follows: TGTGCCAGCAGTTACGGGGCCGTGGTTGGCTACACCTTC. Translated: CASSYGAVVGYTF.

This rearrangement joins TRBV7-3 to TRBJ2-6; a possible D gene is TRBD1 (5 bases). From germline, CDR1 is SGHTA and CDR2 FQGTGA. Trimming shortened V by 5 bases and J by 0 bases, and 8 bases separated the two germline ends. The length of the CDR3 is 15 residues. CDR3 nucleotides: TGTGCCAGCAGCCCAGGGTTCTCTGGGGCCAACGTCCTGACTTTC. Amino acids: CASSPGFSGANVLTF.